This TCR beta chain stems from a study of beta chain features in type 1 diabetes. Study summary: Analysis included around 110,000,000 sorted cells drawn from all samples. General observations from the study: All four CD4+ subsets from Type 1 diabetes patients carried moderately but significantly shorter TCRB CDR3s. Compared to healthy donors, patients appeared to have naive, central memory and Treg TCRB repertoires that were more alike.

The entirety of the isolated RNA underwent reverse transcription, so expressed TCRB transcripts were sequenced. Measured with immunoSEQ multiplex PCR; TCRdb has only the in-frame clones, and not every one. The data hold about 700,000 clones, with roughly 12% observed a single time. A word on this clone: Antigen: not known.

Deletions cut 9 bases from V and 5 bases from J, with 19 bases between. CDR1 LNHDA and CDR2 SQIVND come from the germline V gene (reference sequence). The CDR3 totals 14 residues. Sequenced sample: naive CD4+ T cells from blood. This chain uses TRBV19 with TRBJ1-2; D uncertain. The receptor's source is a man between 18 and 29 years old with type 1 diabetes. For the CDR3, the DNA is TGTGCCAGCCGATCTGACCCCCCTGGATATGGCTACACCTTC. This sequence encodes CASRSDPPGYGYTF. The full variable domain, completed using reference TRBV19 and TRBJ1-2, is DGGITQSPKYLFRKEGQNVTLSCEQNLNHDAMYWYRQDPGQGLRLIYYSQIVNDFQKGDIAEGYSVSREKKESFPLTVTSAQKNPTAFYLCASRSDPPGYGYTFGSGTRLTVV.